This T cell receptor beta chain was identified in a study of blood T cells in healthy people across ages. V shed 3 bases, J shed 5 bases, and the junction held 10 bases outside the gene matches. CDR1 and CDR2 (germline): LNHDA, SQIVND (reference sequence). This CDR3 spans 15 amino acids. This clonotype was detected a few times. A second about 6 to 12 cycle PCR used barcoded and J-beta primers. TCRdb reprocessed the 5' RACE reads via MiXCR and lists one record per CDR3 protein. The profile shows 920,000 or so distinct CDR3 sequences, under 45% of them singletons. The clonotype originates from a woman in her sixties or seventies in good health. This rearrangement joins TRBV19 to TRBJ2-7, with 7 bases identical to TRBD1. The specimen sequenced was blood. In DNA form, the CDR3 reads TGTGCCAGTAGTATGGCTCAGGACAGGTCCCACGAGCAGTACTTC. This sequence encodes CASSMAQDRSHEQYF.